This is a list of T cell receptor beta chains from one sample in a study of shared clonotypes between healthy human individuals. Method: immunoSEQ multiplex PCR; TCRdb's copy keeps in-frame clones and lacks some. The sample has roughly 1.4 million clones, 98% to 99% seen once; the top ten hold roughly 0.35%. Sequencing was carried out using naive CD4+ T cells sorted from blood. All receptors derive from a young man in good health. The CDR3 runs from the conserved cysteine through the conserved F or W. The D gene is left open where the match is weak. Where a row states a size, it is once, few, many or the class of an expanded clone; other rows omit it.

j_call d_call v_call clone_size cdr3_aa cdr3_nt
TRBJ1-1 . TRBV19 once CASSIWNTEAFF TGTGCCAGTAGTATATGGAACACTGAAGCTTTCTTT
TRBJ2-2 TRBD2 TRBV5-1 . CASSASGIGELFF TGCGCCAGCAGCGCTAGCGGGATCGGGGAGCTGTTTTTT
TRBJ1-5 . TRBV6-6 . CASSPGSRLGQPQHF TGTGCCAGCAGCCCCGGGTCCCGATTGGGTCAGCCCCAGCATTTT
TRBJ1-5 . TRBV30 . CAWKGSEGQPQHF TGTGCCTGGAAGGGGAGTGAGGGCCAGCCCCAGCATTTT
TRBJ2-7 TRBD2 TRBV28 . CASNRGGSGRYEQYF TGTGCCAGCAATCGAGGGGGTAGCGGGAGGTACGAGCAGTACTTC
TRBJ2-3 TRBD2 TRBV4-1 once CASSRGGGLAGGGDTQYF TGCGCCAGCAGCCGGGGGGGCGGACTAGCGGGAGGCGGGGATACGCAGTATTTT
TRBJ2-3 . TRBV30 . CAWRSRASGSTDTQYF TGTGCCTGGAGATCCCGGGCAAGCGGGAGCACAGATACGCAGTATTTT
TRBJ1-4 . TRBV18 . CASSPITSDVEKLFF TGTGCCAGCTCACCAATTACCTCAGACGTTGAAAAACTGTTTTTT
TRBJ1-2 . TRBV11-2 . CASSPLTRDGYGYTF TGTGCCAGCAGCCCCCTGACCCGTGACGGCTATGGCTACACCTTC
TRBJ2-5 . TRBV7-8 . CASSLGRGWKQETQYF TGTGCCAGCAGCTTAGGTCGGGGATGGAAACAAGAGACCCAGTACTTC
TRBJ2-1 TRBD2 TRBV15 . CATSRLQGLAGSYNEQFF TGTGCCACCAGCAGACTTCAGGGACTAGCGGGCTCCTACAATGAGCAGTTCTTC
TRBJ2-3 . TRBV28 once CASRTGAVTDTQYF TGTGCCAGCCGAACGGGGGCAGTCACAGATACGCAGTATTTT
TRBJ1-5 . TRBV21-1 . CASSKGPPDQPQHF TGTGCCAGCAGCAAAGGGCCGCCGGATCAGCCCCAGCATTTT
TRBJ1-4 . TRBV15 . CATSREAAIATNEKLFF TGTGCCACCAGCAGAGAGGCTGCTATAGCAACTAATGAAAAACTGTTTTTT
TRBJ1-1 . TRBV10-2 . CASSDRRNTEAFF TGCGCCAGCAGTGACCGCAGGAACACTGAAGCTTTCTTT
TRBJ1-3 . TRBV9 . CASSVGAGESGNTIYF TGTGCCAGCAGCGTAGGCGCCGGGGAATCTGGAAACACCATATATTTT
TRBJ1-5 . TRBV6-1 . CASSDWAGQGSNQPQHF TGTGCCAGCAGTGACTGGGCAGGGCAGGGGAGCAATCAGCCCCAGCATTTT
TRBJ2-3 . TRBV4-1 . CASSREESWGLGDTQYF TGCGCCAGCAGCCGGGAAGAGTCTTGGGGGCTTGGAGATACGCAGTATTTT
TRBJ2-1 TRBD2 TRBV7-3 . CASNKGPGLAGGDNEQFF TGTGCCAGCAACAAAGGACCGGGACTAGCGGGAGGCGACAATGAGCAGTTCTTC
TRBJ1-4 . TRBV2 . CASRSTDGNEKLFF TGTGCCAGCAGATCAACAGACGGGAATGAAAAACTGTTTTTT
TRBJ2-5 TRBD2 TRBV5-1 once CASSFGTSGRRETQYF TGCGCCAGCAGCTTCGGGACTAGCGGGAGGAGAGAGACCCAGTACTTC
TRBJ2-2 TRBD2 TRBV19 . CASRAGGPSSGELFF TGTGCCAGTAGGGCGGGAGGGCCCTCGAGCGGGGAGCTGTTTTTT
TRBJ2-3 TRBD2 TRBV6-1 . CASSVTSGRSTDTQYF TGTGCCAGCAGTGTAACTAGCGGGAGGAGCACAGATACGCAGTATTTT
TRBJ2-5 . TRBV5-8 . CASSHRDF TGTGCCAGCAGCCACAGGGACTTC
TRBJ2-7 . TRBV5-4 . CASSSKGEFYEQYF TGTGCCAGCAGCTCCAAAGGGGAATTCTACGAGCAGTACTTC
TRBJ1-5 . TRBV29-1 . CSVNRKKGHHSNQPQHF TGCAGCGTTAACCGGAAAAAAGGACATCATAGCAATCAGCCCCAGCATTTT
TRBJ1-3 . TRBV7-9 . CASSPRSGDRGGNTIYF TGTGCCAGCAGCCCCCGTTCGGGAGATAGGGGCGGAAACACCATATATTTT
TRBJ2-3 . TRBV5-1 . CASSQWTAPSTDTQYF TGCGCCAGCAGCCAATGGACGGCCCCAAGCACAGATACGCAGTATTTT
TRBJ2-7 . TRBV25-1 . CASSENTGNYEQYF TGTGCCAGCAGTGAAAATACTGGGAACTACGAGCAGTACTTC
TRBJ2-5 . TRBV12-5 . CASGPSGGETQYF TGTGCTAGTGGCCCCTCGGGGGGCGAGACCCAGTACTTC
TRBJ2-7 . TRBV2 once CATSQAYEQYF TGTGCCACGTCCCAGGCCTACGAGCAGTACTTC
TRBJ2-5 TRBD1 TRBV5-1 . CASSTGRGETQYF TGCGCCAGCAGCACCGGCAGGGGGGAGACCCAGTACTTC
TRBJ1-1 . TRBV6-5 . CASSHGQGTEAFF TGTGCCAGCAGCCACGGGCAGGGGACTGAAGCTTTCTTT
TRBJ2-7 . TRBV15 . CATSRDLPPYEQYF TGTGCCACCAGCCGAGACCTGCCTCCCTACGAGCAGTACTTC
TRBJ2-7 . TRBV10-3 . CAITLGGAQNSEQYF TGTGCCATCACCCTCGGGGGAGCACAAAACAGCGAGCAGTACTTC
TRBJ2-2 TRBD2 TRBV18 once CASSPASGGNTGELFF TGTGCCAGCTCACCAGCTAGCGGGGGTAACACCGGGGAGCTGTTTTTT
TRBJ2-6 TRBD2 TRBV4-3 . CASSQRLAGGPTSGANVLTF TGCGCCAGCAGCCAAAGATTAGCGGGAGGGCCTACTTCTGGGGCCAACGTCCTGACTTTC